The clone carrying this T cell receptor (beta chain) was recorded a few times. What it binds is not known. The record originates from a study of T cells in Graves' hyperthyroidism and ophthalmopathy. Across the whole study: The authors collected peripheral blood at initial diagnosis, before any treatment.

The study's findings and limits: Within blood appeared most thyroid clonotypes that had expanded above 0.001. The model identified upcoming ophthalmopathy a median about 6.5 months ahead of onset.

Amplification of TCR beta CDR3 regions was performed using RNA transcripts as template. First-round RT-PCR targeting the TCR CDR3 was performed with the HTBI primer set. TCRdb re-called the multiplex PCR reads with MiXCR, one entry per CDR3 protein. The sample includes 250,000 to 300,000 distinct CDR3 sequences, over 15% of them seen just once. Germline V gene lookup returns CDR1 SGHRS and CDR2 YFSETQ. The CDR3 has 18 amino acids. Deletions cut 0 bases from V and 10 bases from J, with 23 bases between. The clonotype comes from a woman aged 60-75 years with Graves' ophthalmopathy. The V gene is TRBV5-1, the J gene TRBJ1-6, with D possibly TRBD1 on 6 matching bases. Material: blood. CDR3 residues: CASSLDPRSMGTRSPLHF. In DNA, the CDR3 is TGCGCCAGCAGCTTGGACCCCCGTAGTATGGGGACACGATCACCCCTCCACTTT. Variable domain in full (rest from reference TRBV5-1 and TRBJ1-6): KAGVTQTPRYLIKTRGQQVTLSCSPISGHRSVSWYQQTPGQGLQFLFEYFSETQRNKGNFPGRFSGRQFSNSRSEMNVSTLELGDSALYLCASSLDPRSMGTRSPLHFGNGTRLTVT.